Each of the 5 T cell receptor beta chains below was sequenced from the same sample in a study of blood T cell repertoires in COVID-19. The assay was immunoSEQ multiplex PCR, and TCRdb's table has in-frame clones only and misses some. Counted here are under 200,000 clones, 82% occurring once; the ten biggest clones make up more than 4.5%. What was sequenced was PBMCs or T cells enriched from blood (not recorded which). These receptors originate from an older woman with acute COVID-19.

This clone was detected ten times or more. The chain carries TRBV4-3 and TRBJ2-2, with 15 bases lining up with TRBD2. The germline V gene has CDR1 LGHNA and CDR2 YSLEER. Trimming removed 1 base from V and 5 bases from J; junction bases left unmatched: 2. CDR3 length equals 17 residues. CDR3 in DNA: TGCGCCAGCAGCCAAGGGACTAGCGGGGGGGTAACCGGGGAGCTGTTTTTT. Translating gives CASSQGTSGGVTGELFF.

The CDR3 loop is CSAITGNTIYF. The CDR3 bases are TGCAGTGCTATTACTGGAAACACCATATATTTT. The chain links TRBV20-1 to TRBJ1-3; D is unclear. The CDR3 contains 11 residues. Germline CDR1 DFQATT, CDR2 SNEGSKA (reference sequence). V lost 4 bases to trimming and J lost 2 bases, with 3 bases between them.

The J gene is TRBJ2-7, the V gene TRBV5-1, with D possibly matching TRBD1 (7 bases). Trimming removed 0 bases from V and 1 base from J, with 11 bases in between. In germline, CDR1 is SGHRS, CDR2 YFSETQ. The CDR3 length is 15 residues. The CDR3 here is CASSLVPGGSYEQYF. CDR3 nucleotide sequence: TGCGCCAGCAGCTTGGTTCCAGGGGGGTCCTACGAGCAGTACTTC.

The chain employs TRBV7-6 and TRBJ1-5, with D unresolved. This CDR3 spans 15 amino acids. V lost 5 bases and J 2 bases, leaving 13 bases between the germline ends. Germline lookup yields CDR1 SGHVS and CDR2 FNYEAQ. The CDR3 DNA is TGTGCCAGCAGCACTCAGCTGGGCTGCAATCAGCCCCAGCATTTT. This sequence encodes CASSTQLGCNQPQHF. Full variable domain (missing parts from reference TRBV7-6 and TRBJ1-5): GAGVSQSPRYKVTKRGQDVALRCDPISGHVSLYWYRQALGQGPEFLTYFNYEAQQDKSGLPNDRFSAERPEGSISTLTIQRTEQRDSAMYRCASSTQLGCNQPQHFGDGTRLSIL.

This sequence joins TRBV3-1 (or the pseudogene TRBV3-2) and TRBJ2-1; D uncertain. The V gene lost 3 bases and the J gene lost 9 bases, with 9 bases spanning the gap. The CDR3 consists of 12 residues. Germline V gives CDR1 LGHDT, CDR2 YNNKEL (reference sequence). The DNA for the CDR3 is TGTGCCAGCAGCCACCTAGATGCTGAGCAGTTCTTC. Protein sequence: CASSHLDAEQFF.